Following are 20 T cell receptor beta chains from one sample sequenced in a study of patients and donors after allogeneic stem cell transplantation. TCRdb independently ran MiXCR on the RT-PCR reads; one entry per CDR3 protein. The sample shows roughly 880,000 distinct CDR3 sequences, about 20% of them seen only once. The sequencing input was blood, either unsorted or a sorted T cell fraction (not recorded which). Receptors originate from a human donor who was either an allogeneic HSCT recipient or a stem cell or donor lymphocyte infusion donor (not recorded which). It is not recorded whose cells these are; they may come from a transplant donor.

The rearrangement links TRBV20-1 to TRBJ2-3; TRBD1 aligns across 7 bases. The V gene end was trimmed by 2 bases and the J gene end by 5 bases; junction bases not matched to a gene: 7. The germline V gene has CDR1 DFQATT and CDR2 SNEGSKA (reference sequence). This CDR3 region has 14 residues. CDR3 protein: CSARKQGTRDTQYF. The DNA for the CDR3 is TGCAGTGCTAGAAAACAGGGGACGCGAGATACGCAGTATTTT.

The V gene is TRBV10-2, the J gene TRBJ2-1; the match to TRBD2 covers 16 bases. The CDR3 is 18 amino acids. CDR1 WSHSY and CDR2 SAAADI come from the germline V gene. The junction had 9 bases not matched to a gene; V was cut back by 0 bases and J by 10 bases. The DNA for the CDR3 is TGCGCCAGCAGTGAGTCGGGGACTAGCGGGGGGGCCTGGAGGGAGCAGTTCTTC. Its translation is CASSESGTSGGAWREQFF.

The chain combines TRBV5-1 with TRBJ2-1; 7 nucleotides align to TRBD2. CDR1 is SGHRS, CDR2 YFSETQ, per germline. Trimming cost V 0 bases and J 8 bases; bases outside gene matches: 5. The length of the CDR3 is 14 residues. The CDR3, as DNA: TGCGCCAGCAGCTTGGGCGGGAGTTACGATGAGCAGTTCTTC. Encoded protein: CASSLGGSYDEQFF.

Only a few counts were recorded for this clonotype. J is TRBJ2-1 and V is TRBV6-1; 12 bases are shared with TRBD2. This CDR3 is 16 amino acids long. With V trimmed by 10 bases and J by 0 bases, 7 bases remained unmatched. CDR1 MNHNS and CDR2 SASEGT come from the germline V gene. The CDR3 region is CATWTSGASSYNEQFF. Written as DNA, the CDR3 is TGTGCCACATGGACTAGCGGGGCTAGCTCCTACAATGAGCAGTTCTTC.

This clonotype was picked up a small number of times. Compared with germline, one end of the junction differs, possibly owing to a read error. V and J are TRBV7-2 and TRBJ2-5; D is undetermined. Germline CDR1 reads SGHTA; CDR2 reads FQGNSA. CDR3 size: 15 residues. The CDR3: CASTLQTGREETQYF. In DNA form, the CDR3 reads TGTGCCAGCACCTTACAGACTGGCCGGGAAGAGACCCAGTACTTC.

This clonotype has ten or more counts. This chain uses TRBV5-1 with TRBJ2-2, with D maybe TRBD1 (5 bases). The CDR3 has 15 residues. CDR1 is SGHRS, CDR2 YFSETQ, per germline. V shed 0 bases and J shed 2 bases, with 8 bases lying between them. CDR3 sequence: CASSLVQANTGELFF. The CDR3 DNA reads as TGCGCCAGCAGCTTGGTACAGGCCAACACCGGGGAGCTGTTTTTT.

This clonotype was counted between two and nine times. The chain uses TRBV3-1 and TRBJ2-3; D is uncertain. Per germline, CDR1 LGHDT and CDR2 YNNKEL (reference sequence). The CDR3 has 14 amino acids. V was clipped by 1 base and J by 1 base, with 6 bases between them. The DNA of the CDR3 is TGTGCCAGCAGCCAAGTTGCTGGCACAGATACGCAGTATTTT. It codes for CASSQVAGTDTQYF.

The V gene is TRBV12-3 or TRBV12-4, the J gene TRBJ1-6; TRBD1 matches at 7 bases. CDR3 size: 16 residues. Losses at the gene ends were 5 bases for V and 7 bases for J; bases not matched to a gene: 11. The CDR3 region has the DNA TGTGCCAGCAGTCCGAGGACAGGACTAACGAATTCACCCCTCCACTTT. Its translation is CASSPRTGLTNSPLHF.

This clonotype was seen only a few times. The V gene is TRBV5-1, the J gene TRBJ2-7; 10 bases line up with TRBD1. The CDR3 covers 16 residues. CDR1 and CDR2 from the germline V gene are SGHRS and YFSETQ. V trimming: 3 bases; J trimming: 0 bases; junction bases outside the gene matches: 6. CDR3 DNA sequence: TGCGCCAGCAGCTCCCGGACAGGGGGTCCCTCCTACGAGCAGTACTTC. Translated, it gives CASSSRTGGPSYEQYF.

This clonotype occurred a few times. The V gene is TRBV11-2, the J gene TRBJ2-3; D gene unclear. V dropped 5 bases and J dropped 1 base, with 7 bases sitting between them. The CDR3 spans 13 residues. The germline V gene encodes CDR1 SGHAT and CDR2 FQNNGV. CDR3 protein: CASSADRTDTQYF. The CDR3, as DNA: TGTGCCAGCAGCGCTGACCGCACAGATACGCAGTATTTT.

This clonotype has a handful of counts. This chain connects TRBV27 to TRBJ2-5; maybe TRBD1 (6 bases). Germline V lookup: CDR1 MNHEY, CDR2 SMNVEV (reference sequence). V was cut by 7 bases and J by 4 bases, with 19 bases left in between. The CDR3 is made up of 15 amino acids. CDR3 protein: CASTPVRGAGETQYF. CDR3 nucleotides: TGTGCCAGCACCCCGGTCAGGGGCGCCGGAGAGACCCAGTACTTC.

This CDR3 is CASSPTYGGRRQPQHF. CDR3 in DNA: TGCGCCAGCAGCCCTACCTATGGGGGGAGGAGACAGCCCCAGCATTTT. This chain links TRBV4-1 with TRBJ1-5; maybe TRBD1 (5 bases). V dropped 4 bases and J dropped 7 bases, with 20 bases sitting between them. The CDR3 loop spans 16 amino acids. The germline V gene has CDR1 MGHRA and CDR2 YSYEKL.

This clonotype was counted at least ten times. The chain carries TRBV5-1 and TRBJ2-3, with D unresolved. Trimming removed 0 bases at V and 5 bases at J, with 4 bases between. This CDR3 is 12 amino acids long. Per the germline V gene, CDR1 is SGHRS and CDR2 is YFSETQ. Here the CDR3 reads CASSLGVDTQYF. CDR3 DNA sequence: TGCGCCAGCAGCTTGGGCGTAGATACGCAGTATTTT. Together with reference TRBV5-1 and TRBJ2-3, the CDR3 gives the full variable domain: KAGVTQTPRYLIKTRGQQVTLSCSPISGHRSVSWYQQTPGQGLQFLFEYFSETQRNKGNFPGRFSGRQFSNSRSEMNVSTLELGDSALYLCASSLGVDTQYFGPGTRLTVL.

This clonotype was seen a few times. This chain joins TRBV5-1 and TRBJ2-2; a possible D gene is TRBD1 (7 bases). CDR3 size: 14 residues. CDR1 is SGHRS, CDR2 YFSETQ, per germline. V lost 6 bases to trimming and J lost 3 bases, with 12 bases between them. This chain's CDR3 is CASKARGDTGELFF. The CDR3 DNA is TGCGCCAGCAAGGCCAGGGGGGACACCGGGGAGCTGTTTTTT.

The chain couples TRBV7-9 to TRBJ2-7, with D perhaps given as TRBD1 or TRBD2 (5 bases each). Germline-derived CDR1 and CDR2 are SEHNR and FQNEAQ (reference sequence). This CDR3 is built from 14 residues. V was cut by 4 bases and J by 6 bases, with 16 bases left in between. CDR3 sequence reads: CASSSFRDVLEQYF. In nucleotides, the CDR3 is TGTGCCAGCAGCTCCTTCCGGGACGTCCTCGAGCAGTACTTC.

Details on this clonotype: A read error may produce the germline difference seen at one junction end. The CDR3: CASSQWIGPF. The CDR3 bases are TGTGCCAGCAGCCAGTGGATTGGACCCTTC. The chain joins TRBV7-9 to TRBJ1-2; D remains ambiguous. CDR1 and CDR2 (germline): SEHNR, FQNEAQ (reference sequence). This CDR3 spans 10 amino acids.

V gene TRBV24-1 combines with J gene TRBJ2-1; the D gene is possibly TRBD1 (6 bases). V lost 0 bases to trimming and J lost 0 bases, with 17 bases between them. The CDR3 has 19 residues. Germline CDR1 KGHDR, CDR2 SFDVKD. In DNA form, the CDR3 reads TGTGCCACCAGTGATTTGGTAAGCAGGGGCCAGTACTCCTACAATGAGCAGTTCTTC. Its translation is CATSDLVSRGQYSYNEQFF.

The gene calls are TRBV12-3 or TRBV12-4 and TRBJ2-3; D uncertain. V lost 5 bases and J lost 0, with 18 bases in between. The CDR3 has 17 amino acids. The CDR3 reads CASSPREHPASTDTQYF. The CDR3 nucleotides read TGTGCCAGCAGTCCCAGAGAACACCCGGCGAGCACAGATACGCAGTATTTT.

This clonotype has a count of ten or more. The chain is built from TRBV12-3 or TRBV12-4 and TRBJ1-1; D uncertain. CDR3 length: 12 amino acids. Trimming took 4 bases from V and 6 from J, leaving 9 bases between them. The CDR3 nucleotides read TGTGCCAGCAGTTCCCTTTCATCTGAAGCTTTCTTT. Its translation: CASSSLSSEAFF.

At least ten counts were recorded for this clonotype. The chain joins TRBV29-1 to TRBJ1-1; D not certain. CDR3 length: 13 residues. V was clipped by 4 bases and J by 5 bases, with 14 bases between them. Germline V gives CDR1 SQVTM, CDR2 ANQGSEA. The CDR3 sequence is CSVVLEFGTEAFF. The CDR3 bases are TGCAGCGTTGTCTTGGAGTTCGGGACTGAAGCTTTCTTT.